The following is a T cell receptor (beta chain) sequence with its context. Its antigen is unidentified. A second PCR, run for 7 to 11 cycles, used a sample-barcoded 5' primer plus a J-beta primer mix. TCRdb itself ran the 5' RACE reads through MiXCR, one entry per CDR3 protein. The table records about 1.4 million distinct CDR3 sequences, roughly 60% of them present only once. This record comes from a study of blood T cells in healthy people across ages. General study results and limits: PBMCs that were unsorted prevented a conclusive naive versus antigen-experienced comparison.

The CDR3 has 15 residues. V trimming: 5 bases; J trimming: 2 bases; junction bases outside the gene matches: 7. Germline lookup yields CDR1 SQVTM and CDR2 ANQGSEA. This receptor was obtained from a man aged 18 to 29 in good health. Sequencing was carried out using blood. The gene calls are TRBV29-1 and TRBJ2-3, with TRBD1 matching 10 bases. The CDR3 region has the DNA TGCAGCGTTACCGGGACAGGGGTCCTCACAGATACGCAGTATTTT. As protein: CSVTGTGVLTDTQYF.